The 5 T cell receptor beta chains reported below all come from one sample, sequenced in a study of T cells in Graves' hyperthyroidism and ophthalmopathy. Amplification targeted TCR beta CDR3 regions from RNA transcripts. The TCR CDR3 was amplified in a first-round RT-PCR using the HTBI primer set. A single record per CDR3 protein comes from TCRdb applying MiXCR to the multiplex PCR reads. The data show 250,000 to 300,000 distinct CDR3 sequences, about an eighth seen once. Sequencing used blood. Source of these receptors: a woman in her thirties with Graves' hyperthyroidism that later progressed to Graves' ophthalmopathy.

The chain employs TRBV7-9 and TRBJ2-3; D may match TRBD1 or TRBD2 (5 bases each). V was trimmed by 5 bases and J by 7 bases, leaving 22 bases between them. CDR1 is SEHNR, CDR2 FQNEAQ, per germline (reference sequence). The length of the CDR3 is 16 residues. The CDR3 spells CASSPLGWGLTNTQYF. The CDR3 DNA reads TGTGCCAGCAGCCCTCTCGGCTGGGGGTTAACAAATACGCAGTATTTT.

Turning to this clonotype: A much larger clone lies a single base off, so this may be a read error. V usage is TRBV6-5 and J usage is TRBJ2-1; TRBD2 matches 9 bases. Germline V gene sequence: CDR1 MNHEY, CDR2 SVGAGI. The CDR3 length is 15 residues. CDR3 amino acids: CASSYGGRANNGQFF. The CDR3 DNA is TGTGCCAGCAGTTACGGCGGGAGGGCCAACAATGGGCAGTTCTTC.

V is TRBV7-2 and J is TRBJ2-5; 9 nucleotides match TRBD2. This CDR3 contains 17 residues. The J segment lost 4 bases and the V segment lost 1 base, leaving 10 bases of the junction unmatched. The V gene's germline CDR1 is SGHTA and CDR2 FQGNSA. The CDR3 reads CASSLDGQAGGRETQYF. As DNA, the CDR3 is TGTGCCAGCAGCTTAGATGGGCAAGCGGGAGGCAGAGAGACCCAGTACTTC.

This clonotype was seen a handful of times. The rearrangement links TRBV6-1 to TRBJ2-1, with TRBD2 identical over 11 bases. V shed 7 bases, J shed 0 bases, and the junction held 11 bases outside the gene matches. CDR1 and CDR2 from the germline V gene are MNHNS and SASEGT. The CDR3 length is 18 residues. The CDR3 bases are TGTGCCAGCAATACCGGGACTAGCGGAAGAGGCTCCTACAATGAGCAGTTCTTC. It is translated as CASNTGTSGRGSYNEQFF.

This clonotype has a handful of counts. V and J are TRBV2 and TRBJ1-6; 8 bases are shared with TRBD1. The CDR3 extends over 14 amino acids. The trim removed 5 bases at V and 7 bases at J, leaving 4 bases unmatched. The germline CDR1 and CDR2 sequences are SNHLY and FYNNEI. CDR3 nucleotides: TGTGCCAGCAGTTCGGGACAGGAAAATTCACCCCTCCACTTT. Protein product: CASSSGQENSPLHF. The full variable domain, with the rest looked up from reference TRBV2 and TRBJ1-6, is EPEVTQTPSHQVTQMGQEVILRCVPISNHLYFYWYRQILGQKVEFLVSFYNNEISEKSEIFDDQFSVERPDGSNFTLKIRSTKLEDSAMYFCASSSGQENSPLHFGNGTRLTVT.